The source of this T cell receptor beta chain is a study of type 1 regulatory T cells (dated by TCRdb to the early 2020s). Some background on the complete study: An in vitro protocol by which a Tr1-enriched, alloantigen-specific CD4 T cell product named T-allo10 was generated was characterized in the study. T-allo10 was under clinical evaluation in patients with hematological malignancies receiving allogeneic hematopoietic stem cell transplantation.

The research as a whole found: A more restricted TCR repertoire was observed in Tr1 cells than in non-Tr1 cells, and this restriction was interpreted in the study as alloantigen-induced clonal expansion.

The sequencer listed for this sample is Illumina MiSeq. TCRdb applied fastp at Q25 and MiXCR to the public reads, then kept only in-frame beta chains. CDR3 protein duplicates are merged, each entry listing the most common genes and DNA. For this sample the table gives 60,000 to 75,000 distinct CDR3 sequences, of which around 21% were detected only once. The top ten constitute less than 10% of the sample. Clipping removes 6 bases from V and 4 bases from J, with 6 as the unmatched junction base count. Including cysteine and phenylalanine, the CDR3 has 15 amino acids. Solely the CDR3 DNA is kept, with 45 bases framed from the first base. In the germline V gene, CDR1 corresponds to SNHLY and CDR2 to FYNNEI. This clonotype has more than one count but fewer than ten. Its recognized antigen is unknown. No base-level quality is on record; no much larger clone is a single base apart.

The receptor was isolated from a human donor in good health. The source material was cultured type 1 regulatory T (Tr1) cells, either the whole culture or a sorted fraction (not recorded which). In the paper's terms, the cell subset or site label means: type 1 regulatory T cells sorted from the T-allo10 product. This chain is built from TRBV2 and TRBJ2-2; TRBD2 agrees with 9 junctional bases. Here is the DNA: TGTGCCAGCAGCAGGACTAGCGTGCTCACCGGGGAGCTGTTTTTT. Protein translation: CASSRTSVLTGELFF.